These 8 T cell receptor beta chains came from one sample sequenced in a study of blood T cell repertoires in COVID-19. Data came from immunoSEQ multiplex PCR; TCRdb stores just in-frame clones and leaves some out. The sample shows some 350,000 clones, about 86% of them seen only once. Material for sequencing was peripheral blood. These receptors all come from a young man with active or convalescent COVID-19.

This clone was recorded a few times. V usage is TRBV6-5 and J usage is TRBJ2-7; perhaps TRBD1 as D (5 bases). The germline V gene encodes CDR1 MNHEY and CDR2 SVGAGI. The CDR3 is 14 residues long. V shed 0 bases and J shed 2 bases, with 8 bases lying between them. The CDR3 region has the DNA TGTGCCAGCAGTTACTCTCAGGGCACCTACGAGCAGTACTTC. Amino acids: CASSYSQGTYEQYF.

The chain links TRBV6-2 or TRBV6-3 to TRBJ1-2; D is uncertain. V lost 5 bases and J lost 4, with 17 bases in between. The germline V gene has CDR1 MNHEY and CDR2 SVGEGT. The CDR3 sequence is 15 residues long. The CDR3 coding sequence is TGTGCCAGCAGTGACCTCCGGGTAGATTCCTATGGCTACACCTTC. Translation: CASSDLRVDSYGYTF.

This rearrangement joins TRBV7-2 to TRBJ2-1, with 8 bases aligning to TRBD2. The CDR3 sequence is 14 residues long. The V gene's germline CDR1 is SGHTA and CDR2 FQGNSA. V gave up 5 bases and J gave up 8 bases; unmatched junction bases: 8. The CDR3 DNA reads TGTGCCAGCAGCCTAAGGACTAGCATCGATGAGCAGTTCTTC. Its protein product is CASSLRTSIDEQFF. The full variable domain, its missing parts supplied by reference TRBV7-2 and TRBJ2-1, is GAGVSQSPSNKVTEKGKDVELRCDPISGHTALYWYRQSLGQGLEFLIYFQGNSAPDKSGLPSDRFSAERTGGSVSTLTIQRTQQEDSAVYLCASSLRTSIDEQFFGPGTRLTVL.

This chain uses TRBV30 with TRBJ2-1; 9 bases align to TRBD1. CDR1 GTSNPN and CDR2 SVGIG come from the germline V gene (reference sequence). The CDR3 contains 12 residues. V was clipped by 5 bases and J by 12 bases; unmatched bases: 8. The CDR3 loop reads CAWGSTGGGQFF. Written as DNA, the CDR3 is TGTGCCTGGGGATCCACAGGGGGCGGGCAGTTCTTC. Supplemented by reference TRBV30 and TRBJ2-1, the full variable domain reads SQTIHQWPATLVQPVGSPLSLECTVEGTSNPNLYWYRQAAGRGLQLLFYSVGIGQISSEVPQNLSASRPQDRQFILSSKKLLLSDSGFYLCAWGSTGGGQFFGPGTRLTVL.

The chain carries TRBV19 and TRBJ2-1, with 11 bases aligning to TRBD2. The J segment lost 4 bases and the V segment lost 6 bases, leaving 5 bases of the junction unmatched. The CDR3 sequence is 15 residues long. CDR1 and CDR2 (germline): LNHDA, SQIVND (reference sequence). The CDR3 sequence is CASRPIAGGYNEQFF. CDR3 coding DNA: TGTGCCAGTAGACCGATAGCGGGGGGGTACAATGAGCAGTTCTTC.

The V gene is TRBV27, the J gene TRBJ2-3; possible D gene TRBD1, 5 bases. This CDR3 is built from 15 residues. The germline CDR1 and CDR2 sequences are MNHEY and SMNVEV (reference sequence). Trimming took off 6 bases at V and 0 bases at J, with 13 bases between the two ends. The CDR3 sequence: CASSGWQGSTDTQYF. CDR3 nucleotides: TGTGCCAGCAGCGGGTGGCAGGGCAGCACAGATACGCAGTATTTT.

The J gene is TRBJ1-5, the V gene TRBV7-2; no reliable D call. This CDR3 spans 12 amino acids. CDR1 is SGHTA and CDR2 is FQGNSA in the germline V gene. With 4 bases removed from V and 2 bases from J, the gap between germline ends came to 3 bases. The CDR3 reads CASSSGNQPQHF. Here the CDR3 DNA reads TGTGCCAGCAGCTCGGGCAATCAGCCCCAGCATTTT. The full variable domain, with the rest looked up from reference TRBV7-2 and TRBJ1-5, is GAGVSQSPSNKVTEKGKDVELRCDPISGHTALYWYRQSLGQGLEFLIYFQGNSAPDKSGLPSDRFSAERTGGSVSTLTIQRTQQEDSAVYLCASSSGNQPQHFGDGTRLSIL.

DNA for the CDR3: TGTGCCAGCAGCTTAGCGCTATCGGGTGAGCAGTTCTTC. Protein: CASSLALSGEQFF. The chain employs TRBV11-1 and TRBJ2-1; D is uncertain. Germline-derived CDR1 and CDR2 are SGHAT and FQDESV (reference sequence). Trimming took off 0 bases at V and 9 bases at J, with 9 bases between the two ends. The CDR3 extends over 13 amino acids.